The source of this TCR beta chain is a study of blood T cell repertoires in COVID-19. CDR3 length equals 22 residues. The germline CDR1 and CDR2 sequences are MNHEY and SVGEGT. The V segment lost 6 bases and the J segment 0 bases; nucleotides outside the gene matches: 21. The method was immunoSEQ multiplex PCR; TCRdb's version includes in-frame clones alone and lacks a portion of them. This table has approximately 270,000 clones, approximately 85% appearing once. The origin of this receptor is a woman in her 30s who had recovered from COVID-19. The V gene is TRBV6-2 or TRBV6-3, the J gene TRBJ2-3; 13 nucleotides align to TRBD2. Specimen: PBMCs or T cells enriched from blood (not recorded which). This chain's CDR3 is CASSPPGLAGETYRASTDTQYF. The CDR3 nucleotides are TGTGCCAGCAGCCCGCCAGGACTAGCGGGGGAGACCTATCGTGCTAGCACAGATACGCAGTATTTT.